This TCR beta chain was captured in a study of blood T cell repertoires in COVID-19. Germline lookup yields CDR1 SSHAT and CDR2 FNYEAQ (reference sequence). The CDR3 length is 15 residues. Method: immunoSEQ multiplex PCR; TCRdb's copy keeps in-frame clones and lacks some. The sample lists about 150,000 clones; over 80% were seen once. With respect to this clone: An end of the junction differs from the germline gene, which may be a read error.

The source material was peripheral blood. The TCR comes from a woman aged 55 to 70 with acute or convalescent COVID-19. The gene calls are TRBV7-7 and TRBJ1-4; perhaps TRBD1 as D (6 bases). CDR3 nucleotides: TGTGCTAGCAGCTTAGCCAGGGGAACTAATGAAAAACTGTTTTTT. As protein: CASSLARGTNEKLFF.